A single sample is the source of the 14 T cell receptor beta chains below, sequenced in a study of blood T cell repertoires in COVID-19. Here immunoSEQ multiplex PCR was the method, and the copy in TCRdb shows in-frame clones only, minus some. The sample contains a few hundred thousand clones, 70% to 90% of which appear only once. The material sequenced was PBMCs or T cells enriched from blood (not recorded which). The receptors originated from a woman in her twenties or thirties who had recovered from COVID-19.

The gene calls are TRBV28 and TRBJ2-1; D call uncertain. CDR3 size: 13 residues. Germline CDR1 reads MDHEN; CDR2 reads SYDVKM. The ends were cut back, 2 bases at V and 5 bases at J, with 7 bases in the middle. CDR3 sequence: CASSLGSNNEQFF. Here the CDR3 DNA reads TGTGCCAGCAGTTTAGGCTCGAACAATGAGCAGTTCTTC.

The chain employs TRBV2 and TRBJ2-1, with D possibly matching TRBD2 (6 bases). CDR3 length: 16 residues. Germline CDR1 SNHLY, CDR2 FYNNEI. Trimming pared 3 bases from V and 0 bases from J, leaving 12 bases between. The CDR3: CASSEFEGGSYNEQFF. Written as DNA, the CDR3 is TGTGCCAGCAGTGAGTTTGAGGGAGGCTCCTACAATGAGCAGTTCTTC.

In DNA form, the CDR3 reads TGTGCCAGCAGTGATAGGGTCAGGGCACAGCCCCAGCATTTT. Its protein is CASSDRVRAQPQHF. The chain employs TRBV6-1 and TRBJ1-5; D is perhaps TRBD1 (5 bases). From germline, CDR1 is MNHNS and CDR2 SASEGT. The CDR3 has 14 amino acids. Between the trimmed V and J ends, which lost 3 bases and 7 bases, there was a span of 13 bases.

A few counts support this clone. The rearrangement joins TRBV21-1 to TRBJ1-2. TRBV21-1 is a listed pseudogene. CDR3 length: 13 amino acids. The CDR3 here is CASSKREGYGYTF. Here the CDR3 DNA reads TGTGCCAGCAGCAAACGGGAAGGGTATGGCTACACCTTC.

The CDR3 bases are TGCGCCAGCAGATTGTCTAGCGGGAGGGCTTCAGATACGCAGTATTTT. Translated: CASRLSSGRASDTQYF. The chain recombines TRBV5-1 with TRBJ2-3; 12 positions match TRBD2. The V segment lost 5 bases and the J segment 4 bases; nucleotides outside the gene matches: 8. This CDR3 has 16 residues. Looked up from germline, CDR1 is SGHRS and CDR2 is YFSETQ.

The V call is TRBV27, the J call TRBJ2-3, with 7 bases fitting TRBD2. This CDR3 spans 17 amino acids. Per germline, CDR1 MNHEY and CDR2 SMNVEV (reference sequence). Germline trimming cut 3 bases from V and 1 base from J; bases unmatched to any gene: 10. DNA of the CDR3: TGTGCCAGCAGTTTTGCCGGGAGGCCCCGAGGCACAGATACGCAGTATTTT. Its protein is CASSFAGRPRGTDTQYF.

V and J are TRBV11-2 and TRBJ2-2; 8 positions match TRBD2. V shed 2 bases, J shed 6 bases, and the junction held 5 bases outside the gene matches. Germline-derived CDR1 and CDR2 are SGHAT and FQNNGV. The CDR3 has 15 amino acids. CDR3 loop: CASSLFGGAAGELFF. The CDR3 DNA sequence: TGTGCCAGCAGCTTATTCGGGGGGGCGGCCGGGGAGCTGTTTTTT.

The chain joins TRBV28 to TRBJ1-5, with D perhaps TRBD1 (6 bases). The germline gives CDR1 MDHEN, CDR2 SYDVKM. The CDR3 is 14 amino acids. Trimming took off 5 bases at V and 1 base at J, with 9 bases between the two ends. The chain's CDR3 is CASSLRGSNQPQHF. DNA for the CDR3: TGTGCCAGCAGTCTGAGGGGGAGCAATCAGCCCCAGCATTTT.

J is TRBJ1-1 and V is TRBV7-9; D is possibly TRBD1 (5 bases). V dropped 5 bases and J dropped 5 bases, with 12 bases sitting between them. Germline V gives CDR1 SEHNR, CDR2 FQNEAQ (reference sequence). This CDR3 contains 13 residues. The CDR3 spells CASSEGARTEAFF. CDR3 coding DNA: TGTGCCAGCAGCGAAGGGGCGAGAACTGAAGCTTTCTTT.

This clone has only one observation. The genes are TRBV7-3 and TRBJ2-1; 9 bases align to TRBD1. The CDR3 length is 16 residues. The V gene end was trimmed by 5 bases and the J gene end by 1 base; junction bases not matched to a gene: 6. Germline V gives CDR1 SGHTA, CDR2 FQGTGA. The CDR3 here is CASSTPGQGSYNEQFF. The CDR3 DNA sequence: TGTGCCAGCAGCACGCCCGGACAGGGGTCCTACAATGAGCAGTTCTTC.

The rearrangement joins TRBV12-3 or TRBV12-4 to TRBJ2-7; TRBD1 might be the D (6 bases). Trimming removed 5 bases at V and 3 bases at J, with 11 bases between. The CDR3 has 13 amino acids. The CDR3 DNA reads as TGTGCCAGCAGTGGACAGCCCTTCTACGAGCAGTACTTC. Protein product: CASSGQPFYEQYF.

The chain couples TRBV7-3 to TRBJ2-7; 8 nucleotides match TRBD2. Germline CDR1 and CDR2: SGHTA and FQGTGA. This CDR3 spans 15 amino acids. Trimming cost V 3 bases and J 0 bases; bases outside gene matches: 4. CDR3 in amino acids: CASSLIAGSSYEQYF. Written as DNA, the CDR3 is TGTGCCAGCAGCTTGATAGCGGGGAGCTCCTACGAGCAGTACTTC.

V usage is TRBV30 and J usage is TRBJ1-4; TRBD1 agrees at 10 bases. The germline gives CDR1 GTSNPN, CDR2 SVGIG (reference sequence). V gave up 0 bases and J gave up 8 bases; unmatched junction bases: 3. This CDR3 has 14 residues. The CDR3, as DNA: TGTGCCTGGAGTGTAGGACAGGGGGTAGAAAAACTGTTTTTT. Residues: CAWSVGQGVEKLFF.

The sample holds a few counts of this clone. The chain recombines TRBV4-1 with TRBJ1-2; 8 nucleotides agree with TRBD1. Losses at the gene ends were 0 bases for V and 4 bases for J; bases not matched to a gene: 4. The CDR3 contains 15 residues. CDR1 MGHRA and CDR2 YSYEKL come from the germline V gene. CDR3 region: CASSQEGQGPYGYTF. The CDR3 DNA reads TGCGCCAGCAGCCAAGAAGGACAGGGTCCCTATGGCTACACCTTC.